This T cell receptor beta chain was obtained from a study of T cell clonotyping in hematopoietic cell transplantation. Germline CDR1 reads MNHEY; CDR2 reads SMNVEV (reference sequence). The ends were cut back, 6 bases at V and 0 bases at J, with 12 bases in the middle. There are 14 residues in the CDR3. Blood collection times were about day -28 and days 30, 100, 180 posttransplant. For this clone: No antigen is known for it.

The table came from immunoSEQ multiplex PCR; TCRdb's copy has only in-frame clones and leaves some out. The sample carries 7,500 to 9,500 clones, roughly 80% recorded once. Whole-study findings and limits: Recipient TCR diversity dropped after transplant; expanded clonotypes rose from day 30 to 180. Few recipient clonotypes overlapped donors; over 95% were de novo at given depth. Broader posttransplant TCR repertoire diversity was predicted by graft donor and pretransplant recipient Inverse Simpson Index values.

The clonotype comes from a female patient in her 50s who had an allogeneic stem cell transplant from an unrelated donor, so the T cells may come from the graft donor. Some clones in this sample may be carry-over from other donors' samples. The V and J genes are TRBV27 and TRBJ2-7, with no clear D. The sample in question was peripheral blood mononuclear cells, obtained 180 days after allogeneic stem cell transplant. The CDR3, as DNA: TGTGCCAGCAGACCCCCCGAGAGCTCCTACGAGCAGTACTTC. Its translation is CASRPPESSYEQYF.